Here is one TCR beta chain with its context. The sample originates from a study of cytomegalovirus exposure and HLA in healthy donors. 60 Vbeta and 13 Jbeta primers were used in PCR. Method: immunoSEQ multiplex PCR; TCRdb's copy keeps in-frame clones and lacks some. The sample records fewer than 250,000 clones, around 84% being singletons. The CDR3 extends over 16 amino acids. The junction had 2 bases not matched to a gene; V was cut back by 0 bases and J by 4 bases. CDR1 MRHNA and CDR2 SNTAGT come from the germline V gene. The V and J genes are TRBV6-4 and TRBJ2-1; the match to TRBD2 covers 11 bases. The material sequenced was PBMCs. The source of this sequence is a man aged 40-49 years in good health and CMV-seropositive. Written as DNA, the CDR3 is TGTGCCAGCAGTGACTCAGCTAGCGGGGGGTACAATGAGCAGTTCTTC. Protein product: CASSDSASGGYNEQFF.